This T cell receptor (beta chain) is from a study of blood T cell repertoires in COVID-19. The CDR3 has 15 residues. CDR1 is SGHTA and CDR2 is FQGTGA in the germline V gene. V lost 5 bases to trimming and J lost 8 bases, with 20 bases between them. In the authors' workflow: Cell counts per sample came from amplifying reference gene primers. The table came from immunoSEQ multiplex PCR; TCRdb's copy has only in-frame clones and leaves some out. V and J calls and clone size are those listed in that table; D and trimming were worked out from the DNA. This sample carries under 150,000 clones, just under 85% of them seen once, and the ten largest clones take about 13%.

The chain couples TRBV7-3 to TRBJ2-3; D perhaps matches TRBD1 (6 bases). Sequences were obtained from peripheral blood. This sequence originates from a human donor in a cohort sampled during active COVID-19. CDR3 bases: TGTGCCAGCAGCCAATCGACTACCAGGGGCGGTACGCAGTATTTT. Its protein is CASSQSTTRGGTQYF. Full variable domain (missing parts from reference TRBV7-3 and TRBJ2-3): GAGVSQTPSNKVTEKGKYVELRCDPISGHTALYWYRQSLGQGPEFLIYFQGTGAADDSGLPNDRFFAVRPEGSVSTLKIQRTERGDSAVYLCASSQSTTRGGTQYFGPGTRLTVL.